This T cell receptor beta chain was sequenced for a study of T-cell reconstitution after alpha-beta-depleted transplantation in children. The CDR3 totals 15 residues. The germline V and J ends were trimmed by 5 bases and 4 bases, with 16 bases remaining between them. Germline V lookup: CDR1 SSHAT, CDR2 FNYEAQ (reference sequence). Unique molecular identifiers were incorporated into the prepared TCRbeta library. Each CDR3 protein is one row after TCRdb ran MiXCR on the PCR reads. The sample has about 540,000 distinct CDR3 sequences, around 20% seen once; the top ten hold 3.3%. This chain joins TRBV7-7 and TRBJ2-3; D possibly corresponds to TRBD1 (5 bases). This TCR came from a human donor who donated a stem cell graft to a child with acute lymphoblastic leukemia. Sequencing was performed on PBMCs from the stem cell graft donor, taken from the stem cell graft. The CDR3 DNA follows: TGTGCCAGCAGCGCAGGGTATCGAAGCGCAGATACGCAGTATTTT. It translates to CASSAGYRSADTQYF.